These 10 T cell receptor beta chains came from one sample sequenced in a study of blood T cell repertoires in COVID-19. TCRdb keeps only in-frame clones here, not all; method: immunoSEQ multiplex PCR. The table lists roughly 420,000 clones, roughly 90% of them singletons. The sequencing input was PBMCs or T cells enriched from blood (not recorded which). All receptors derive from a woman aged 25 to 39 with acute COVID-19.

This chain connects TRBV30 to TRBJ1-2, with a possible D match to TRBD1 (6 bases). The CDR3 consists of 18 residues. Trimming stripped 0 bases from V and 7 bases from J, with 27 bases between. Germline V gene lookup returns CDR1 GTSNPN and CDR2 SVGIG (reference sequence). As DNA, the CDR3 is TGTGCCTGGAGTGTATTTTTGGCAGGGGATGATTTTAAAGGTGGCTACACCTTC. Amino acids: CAWSVFLAGDDFKGGYTF.

The chain couples TRBV19 to TRBJ1-6; D gene uncertain. CDR3 length: 13 amino acids. Trimming removed 8 bases at V and 11 bases at J, with 16 bases between. Looked up from germline, CDR1 is LNHDA and CDR2 is SQIVND (reference sequence). The CDR3 coding sequence is TGTGCCAGTTCGACTGCTGAAACTACACCCCTCCACTTT. Residues: CASSTAETTPLHF.

Only one count was recorded for this clone. The rearrangement joins TRBV7-6 to TRBJ2-7, with D hard to call. Between the trimmed V and J ends, which lost 2 bases and 0 bases, there was a span of 5 bases. The CDR3 loop spans 13 amino acids. From germline, CDR1 is SGHVS and CDR2 FNYEAQ. CDR3 loop: CASSLSSSYEQYF. For the CDR3, the DNA is TGTGCCAGCAGCTTATCCAGCTCCTACGAGCAGTACTTC. Full variable domain (remainder filled in from reference TRBV7-6 and TRBJ2-7): GAGVSQSPRYKVTKRGQDVALRCDPISGHVSLYWYRQALGQGPEFLTYFNYEAQQDKSGLPNDRFSAERPEGSISTLTIQRTEQRDSAMYRCASSLSSSYEQYFGPGTRLTVT.

The chain recombines TRBV7-2 with TRBJ2-3, with 8 bases identical to TRBD1. This CDR3 region has 17 residues. CDR1 SGHTA and CDR2 FQGNSA come from the germline V gene. Losses at the gene ends were 1 base for V and 2 bases for J; bases not matched to a gene: 8. The CDR3, as DNA: TGTGCCAGCAGCTTAGGATCGTGGACAGGGTACACAGATACGCAGTATTTT. Its translation is CASSLGSWTGYTDTQYF.

This rearrangement joins TRBV5-1 to TRBJ2-2; 8 positions match TRBD1. Germline values: CDR1 SGHRS, CDR2 YFSETQ. V shed 0 bases and J 4 bases; nucleotides not matched to a gene: 20. There are 21 residues in the CDR3. The CDR3 DNA sequence: TGCGCCAGCAGCTTGGAGGGGGCGATCGGACAGGGAGGCCGGAGCACCGGGGAGCTGTTTTTT. It encodes CASSLEGAIGQGGRSTGELFF.

This chain uses TRBV19 with TRBJ2-7; D is possibly TRBD1 (5 bases). Looked up from germline, CDR1 is LNHDA and CDR2 is SQIVND (reference sequence). This CDR3 has 15 amino acids. V was trimmed by 9 bases and J by 7 bases, leaving 25 bases between them. CDR3 region: CASEQRGGHSSEQYF. DNA of the CDR3: TGTGCCAGCGAACAAAGGGGCGGACATTCCTCTGAGCAGTACTTC.

The rearrangement uses TRBV7-6 and TRBJ2-1; 9 bases match TRBD1. The CDR3 contains 13 residues. Germline CDR1 SGHVS, CDR2 FNYEAQ. The V and J ends lost 2 bases and 9 bases, in that order; junction bases with no gene match: 2. In nucleotides, the CDR3 is TGTGCCAGCAGCTTAAAGGACAGGGGTGAGCAGTTCTTC. Encoded protein: CASSLKDRGEQFF.

The CDR3 here is CASSQSSGISYEQYF. The CDR3 DNA reads as TGCGCCAGCAGCCAATCTAGCGGGATCTCCTACGAGCAGTACTTC. The rearrangement links TRBV4-1 to TRBJ2-7; 9 bases are a match to TRBD2. The CDR3 sequence is 15 residues long. After removal of 2 bases from V and 0 bases from J, the junction contained 2 bases not matched to a gene. The germline V gene encodes CDR1 MGHRA and CDR2 YSYEKL.

This chain connects TRBV7-2 to TRBJ1-3, with D tentatively TRBD1 (5 bases). Germline V gene sequence: CDR1 SGHTA, CDR2 FQGNSA. The CDR3 runs to 15 residues. Trimming removed 4 bases from V and 1 base from J, with 11 bases in between. The CDR3 nucleotides read TGTGCCAGCAGCTCGAATGGGGGGTCTGGAAACACCATATATTTT. This codes for CASSSNGGSGNTIYF.

The genes are TRBV5-1 and TRBJ1-6; 10 nucleotides align to TRBD1. Per the germline V gene, CDR1 is SGHRS and CDR2 is YFSETQ. The CDR3 runs 20 residues. V lost 5 bases, J lost 4 bases, and 18 bases stayed unmatched. The chain's CDR3 is CASRMPTGTGASFYNSPLHF. CDR3 nucleotide sequence: TGCGCCAGCAGGATGCCTACCGGGACAGGGGCTTCCTTTTATAATTCACCCCTCCACTTT.